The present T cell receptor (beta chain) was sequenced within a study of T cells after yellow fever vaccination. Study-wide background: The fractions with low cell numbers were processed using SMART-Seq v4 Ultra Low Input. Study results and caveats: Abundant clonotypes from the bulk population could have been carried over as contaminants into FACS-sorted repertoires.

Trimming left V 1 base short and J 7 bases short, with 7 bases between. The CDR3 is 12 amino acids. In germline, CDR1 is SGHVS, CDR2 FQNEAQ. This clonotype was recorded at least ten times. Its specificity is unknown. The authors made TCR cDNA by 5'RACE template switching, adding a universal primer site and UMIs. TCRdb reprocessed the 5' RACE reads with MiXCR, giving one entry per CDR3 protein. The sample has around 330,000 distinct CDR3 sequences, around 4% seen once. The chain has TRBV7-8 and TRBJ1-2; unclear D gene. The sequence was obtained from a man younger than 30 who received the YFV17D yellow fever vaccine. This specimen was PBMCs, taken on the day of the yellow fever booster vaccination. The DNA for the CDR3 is TGTGCCAGCAGCTTAGTGGATTCTGGCTACACCTTC. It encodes CASSLVDSGYTF.